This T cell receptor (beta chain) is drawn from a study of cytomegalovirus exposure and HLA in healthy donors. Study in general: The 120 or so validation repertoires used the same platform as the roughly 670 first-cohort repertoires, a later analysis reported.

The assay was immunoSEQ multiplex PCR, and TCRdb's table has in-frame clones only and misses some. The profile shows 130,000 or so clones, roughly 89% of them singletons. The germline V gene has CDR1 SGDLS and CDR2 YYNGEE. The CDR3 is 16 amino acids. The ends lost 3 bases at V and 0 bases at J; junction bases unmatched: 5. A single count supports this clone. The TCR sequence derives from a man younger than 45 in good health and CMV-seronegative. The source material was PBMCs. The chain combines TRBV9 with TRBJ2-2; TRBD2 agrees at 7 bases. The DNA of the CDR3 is TGTGCCAGCAGCGCCTCTAGCGGTGCGAACACCGGGGAGCTGTTTTTT. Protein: CASSASSGANTGELFF.